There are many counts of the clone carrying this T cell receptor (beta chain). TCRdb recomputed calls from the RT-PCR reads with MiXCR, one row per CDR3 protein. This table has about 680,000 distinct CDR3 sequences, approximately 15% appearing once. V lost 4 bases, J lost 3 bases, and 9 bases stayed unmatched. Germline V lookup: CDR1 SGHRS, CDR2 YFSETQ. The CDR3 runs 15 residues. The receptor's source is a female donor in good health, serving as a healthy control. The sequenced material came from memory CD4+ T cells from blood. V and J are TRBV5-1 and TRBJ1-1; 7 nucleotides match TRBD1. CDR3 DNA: TGCGCCAGCAGCCATCTGGGAGGGGGCGACACTGAAGCTTTCTTT. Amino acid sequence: CASSHLGGGDTEAFF.